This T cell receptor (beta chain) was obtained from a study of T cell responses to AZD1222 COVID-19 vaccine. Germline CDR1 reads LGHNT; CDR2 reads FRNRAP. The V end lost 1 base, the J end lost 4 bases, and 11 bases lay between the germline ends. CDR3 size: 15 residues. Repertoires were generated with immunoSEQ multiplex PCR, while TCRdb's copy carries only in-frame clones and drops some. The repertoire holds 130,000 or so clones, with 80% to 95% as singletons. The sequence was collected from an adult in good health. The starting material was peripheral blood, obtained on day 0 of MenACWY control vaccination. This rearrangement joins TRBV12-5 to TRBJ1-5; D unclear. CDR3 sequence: CASGLGRTLNQPQHF. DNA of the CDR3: TGTGCTAGTGGTTTGGGGCGGACGCTAAATCAGCCCCAGCATTTT.